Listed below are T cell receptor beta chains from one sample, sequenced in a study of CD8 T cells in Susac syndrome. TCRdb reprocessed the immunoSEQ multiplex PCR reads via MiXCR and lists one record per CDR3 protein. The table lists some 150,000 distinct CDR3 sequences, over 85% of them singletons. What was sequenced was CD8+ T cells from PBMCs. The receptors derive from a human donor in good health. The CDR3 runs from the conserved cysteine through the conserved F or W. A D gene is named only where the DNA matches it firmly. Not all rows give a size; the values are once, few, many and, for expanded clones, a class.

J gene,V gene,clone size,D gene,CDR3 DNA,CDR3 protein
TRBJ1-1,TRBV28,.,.,TGTGCCAGCAGCCTTGGGACGGCGAGAGCTTTCTTT,CASSLGTARAFF
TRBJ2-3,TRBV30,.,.,TGTGCCTGGAGTGTCGGAGCCTCAGATACGCAGTATTTT,CAWSVGASDTQYF
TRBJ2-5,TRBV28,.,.,TGTGCCAGCAGCCCAGGACAGAGACTACAAGAGACCCAGTACTTC,CASSPGQRLQETQYF
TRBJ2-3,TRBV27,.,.,TGTGCCAGCAGTTTATCGGGGTTCACTAGCACAGATACGCAGTATTTT,CASSLSGFTSTDTQYF
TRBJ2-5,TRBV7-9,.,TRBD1,TGTGCCAGCAGCGGGTTAACAGGGGCCGTCGAGACCCAGTACTTC,CASSGLTGAVETQYF
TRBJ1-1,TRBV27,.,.,TGTGCCAGCAGTTTGACGGAAAGGGCTGAAGCTTTCTTT,CASSLTERAEAFF
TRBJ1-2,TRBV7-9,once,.,TGTGCCAGCGTCGGGACCGTAGCTAACTATGGCTACACCTTC,CASVGTVANYGYTF
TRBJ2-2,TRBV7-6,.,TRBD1,TGTGCCAGCAGCTTAATCACAGGGGGCATCGGCACCGGGGAGCTGTTTTTT,CASSLITGGIGTGELFF
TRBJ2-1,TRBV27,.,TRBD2,TGTGCCAGCAGTTTATTAGCGGGAGGGCCGGTGAATGAGCAGTTCTTC,CASSLLAGGPVNEQFF
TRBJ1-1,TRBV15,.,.,TGTGCCACCACGTACATGAACACTGAAGCTTTCTTT,CATTYMNTEAFF
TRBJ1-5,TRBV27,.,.,TGTGCCAGCGGGAACGGACAGTCCGACAATCAGCCCCAGCATTTT,CASGNGQSDNQPQHF
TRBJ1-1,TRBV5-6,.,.,TGTGCCAGCAGCCGTCTGGAATCTGAAGCCTTCTTT,CASSRLESEAFF
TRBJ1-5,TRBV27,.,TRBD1,TGTGCCAGCAGTTTCGTCCGGGACAGATATCAGCCCCAGCATTTT,CASSFVRDRYQPQHF
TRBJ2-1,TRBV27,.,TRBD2,TGTGCCAGCAGTTTCCTAGCGGGAGCCCGAGACGGTGAGCAGTTCTTC,CASSFLAGARDGEQFF
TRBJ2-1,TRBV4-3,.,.,TGCGCCAGCAGCTTAGGGGACGGTGGGGAGCAGTTCTTC,CASSLGDGGEQFF
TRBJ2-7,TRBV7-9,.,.,TGTGCCAGCAGCTTATTTGCAGGGTCGGCCGAGCAGTACTTC,CASSLFAGSAEQYF
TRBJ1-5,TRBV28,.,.,TGTGCCAGCAGTTTCCGAAGGGTGCTCAATCAGCCCCAGCATTTT,CASSFRRVLNQPQHF
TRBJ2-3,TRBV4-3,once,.,TGCGCCAGCAGCCAAGATATCCCTAGCAGCACAGATACGCAGTATTTT,CASSQDIPSSTDTQYF
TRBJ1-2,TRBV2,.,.,TGTGCCAGCAGTGAGGTCGGCGTCGGCTACACCTTC,CASSEVGVGYTF
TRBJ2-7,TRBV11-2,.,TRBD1,TGTGCCAGCGGCTTCTGGGGGACAGGAAACTACGAGCAGTACTTC,CASGFWGTGNYEQYF
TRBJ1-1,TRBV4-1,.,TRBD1,TGCGCCAGCAGCCCGGACAGGGTTCTCCCGAAGACTTTCTTT,CASSPDRVLPKTFF
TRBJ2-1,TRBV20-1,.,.,TGCAGTGCTAGAGATTACCTAGCTACCTACAATGAGCAGTTCTTC,CSARDYLATYNEQFF
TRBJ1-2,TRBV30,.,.,TGTGCCTGGGACGCTGCTAACTATGGCTACACCTTC,CAWDAANYGYTF
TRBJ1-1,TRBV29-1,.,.,TGCAGCGTTGAATGGGGTCATCTCAACACTGAAGCTTTCTTT,CSVEWGHLNTEAFF
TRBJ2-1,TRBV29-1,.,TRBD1,TGCAGCGTTGAAAGGGACAGGGAGCATCATGAGCAGTTCTTC,CSVERDREHHEQFF
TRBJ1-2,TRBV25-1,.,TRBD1,TGTGCCAGCAGTCCGGGACAGACGTACACCTTC,CASSPGQTYTF
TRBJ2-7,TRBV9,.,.,TGTGCCAGCAGCCCCCCTGGACAGCCGACGGGGGAGCAGTACTTC,CASSPPGQPTGEQYF
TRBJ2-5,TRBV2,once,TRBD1,TGTGCCAGCGCGGACAGGGAAAAGACCCAGTACTTC,CASADREKTQYF
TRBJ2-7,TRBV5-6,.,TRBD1,TGTGCCAGCAGCTCCAGGGACAGCTCCTACGAGCAGTACTTC,CASSSRDSSYEQYF
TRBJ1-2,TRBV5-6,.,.,TGTGCCAGCAGCTTAAGGGTTCCCTATGGCTACACCTTC,CASSLRVPYGYTF
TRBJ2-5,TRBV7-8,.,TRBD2,TGTGCCAGCAGCGCCCCGGGACTAGCGGGAGTGGGTGAGACCCAGTACTTC,CASSAPGLAGVGETQYF
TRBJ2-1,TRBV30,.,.,TGTGCCTGGATTCGTGGGGTTCATGAGCAGTTCTTC,CAWIRGVHEQFF
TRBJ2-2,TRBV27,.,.,TGTGCCAGCAGTCCACCCCGCACCGGGGAGCTGTTTTTT,CASSPPRTGELFF
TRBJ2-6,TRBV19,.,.,TGTGCCAGTAGTATATACTCCACCGGGACACCGGCCAACGTCCTGACTTTC,CASSIYSTGTPANVLTF
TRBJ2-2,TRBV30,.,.,TGTGCCTGGAGTGTGGGAGCGGCAACCGGGGAGCTGTTTTTT,CAWSVGAATGELFF
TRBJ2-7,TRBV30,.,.,TGTGCCTATGCCGTGGCGCCCTACGAGCAGTACTTC,CAYAVAPYEQYF
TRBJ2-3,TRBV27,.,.,TGTGCCAGCAGTTTTGGGGCCCCGGGGGTTGGAGATACGCAGTATTTT,CASSFGAPGVGDTQYF
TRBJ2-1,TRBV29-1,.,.,TGCAGCGTGCCCCTGAGGGGCTTAGACAATGAGCAGTTCTTC,CSVPLRGLDNEQFF
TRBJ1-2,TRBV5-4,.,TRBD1,TGTGCCAGCAGCTTGGGACAGGGAGTCAACTACTATGGCTACACCTTC,CASSLGQGVNYYGYTF
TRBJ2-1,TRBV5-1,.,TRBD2,TGCGCCAGCAGATTGGGACTAGCGGGAGATGAGCAGTTCTTC,CASRLGLAGDEQFF
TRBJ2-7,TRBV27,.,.,TGTGCCAGCAGTTTATCTCCCAGCCTGCACGAGCAGTACTTC,CASSLSPSLHEQYF
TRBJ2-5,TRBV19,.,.,TGTGCCAGCGCCGATCTGACATTCTCAGGAGAAGAGACCCAGTACTTC,CASADLTFSGEETQYF
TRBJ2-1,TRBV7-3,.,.,TGTGCCAGCAGCGCCACGGGGAGCTCCTACAATGAGCAGTTCTTC,CASSATGSSYNEQFF
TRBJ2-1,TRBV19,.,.,TGTGCCAGCAATCCCGACAGCACGATCTACAATGAGCAGTTCTTC,CASNPDSTIYNEQFF
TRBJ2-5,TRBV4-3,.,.,TGCGCCAGCAGCCCGGACGGCTACCAAGAGACCCAGTACTTC,CASSPDGYQETQYF
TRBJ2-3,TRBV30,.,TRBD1,TGTGCCTGGAATGCACGGGACAGGAGCACAGATACGCAGTATTTT,CAWNARDRSTDTQYF
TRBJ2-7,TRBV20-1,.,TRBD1,TGCAGTGCTAGAAGCCTGGACAGGGAATACGAGCAGTACTTC,CSARSLDREYEQYF
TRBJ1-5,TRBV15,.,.,TGTGCCACCAGCAGAGGTGGCAATCAGCCCCAGCATTTT,CATSRGGNQPQHF
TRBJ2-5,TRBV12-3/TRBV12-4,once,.,TGTGCCAGCAGTTTAGTGGAATCCGAAGAGACCCAGTACTTC,CASSLVESEETQYF
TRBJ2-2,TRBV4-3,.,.,TGCGCCAGCAGCTACGTCGGCTCTACCGGGGAGCTGTTTTTT,CASSYVGSTGELFF
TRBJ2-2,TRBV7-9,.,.,TGTGCCAGCAAAACAGAGAACACCGGGGAGCTGTTTTTT,CASKTENTGELFF
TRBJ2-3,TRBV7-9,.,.,TGTGCCAGCAGCCCCCCGCTCCACGATACGCAGTATTTT,CASSPPLHDTQYF
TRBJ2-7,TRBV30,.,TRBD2,TGTGCCTTCATCGTTTCGGGACTAAATTCCCACGAGCAGTACTTC,CAFIVSGLNSHEQYF